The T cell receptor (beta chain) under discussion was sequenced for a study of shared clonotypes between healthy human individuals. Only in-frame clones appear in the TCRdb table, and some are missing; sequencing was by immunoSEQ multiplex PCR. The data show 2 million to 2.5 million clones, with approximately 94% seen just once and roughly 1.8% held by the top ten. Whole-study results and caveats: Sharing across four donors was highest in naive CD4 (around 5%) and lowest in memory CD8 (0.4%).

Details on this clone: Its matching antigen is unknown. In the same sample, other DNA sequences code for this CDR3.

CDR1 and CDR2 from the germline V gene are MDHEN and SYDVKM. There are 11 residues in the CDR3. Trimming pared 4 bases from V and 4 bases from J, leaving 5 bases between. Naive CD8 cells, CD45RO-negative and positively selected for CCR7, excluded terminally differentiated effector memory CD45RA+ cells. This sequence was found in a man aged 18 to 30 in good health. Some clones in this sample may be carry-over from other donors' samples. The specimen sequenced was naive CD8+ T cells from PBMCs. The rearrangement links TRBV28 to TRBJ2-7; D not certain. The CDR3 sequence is CASSSTYEQYF. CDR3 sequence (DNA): TGTGCCAGCAGTTCTACTTACGAGCAGTACTTC. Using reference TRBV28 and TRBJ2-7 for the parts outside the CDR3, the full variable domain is DVKVTQSSRYLVKRTGEKVFLECVQDMDHENMFWYRQDPGLGLRLIYFSYDVKMKEKGDIPEGYSVSREKKERFSLILESASTNQTSMYLCASSSTYEQYFGPGTRLTVT.